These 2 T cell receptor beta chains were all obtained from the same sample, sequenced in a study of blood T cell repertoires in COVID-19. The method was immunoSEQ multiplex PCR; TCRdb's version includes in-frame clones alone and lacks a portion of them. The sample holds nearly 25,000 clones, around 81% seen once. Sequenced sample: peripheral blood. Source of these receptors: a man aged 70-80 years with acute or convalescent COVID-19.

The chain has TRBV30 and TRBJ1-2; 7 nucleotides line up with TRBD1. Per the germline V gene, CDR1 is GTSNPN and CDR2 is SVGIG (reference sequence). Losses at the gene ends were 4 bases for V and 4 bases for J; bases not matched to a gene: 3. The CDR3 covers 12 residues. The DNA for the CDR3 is TGTGCCTGGACGGACAGGATCTATGGCTACACCTTC. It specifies CAWTDRIYGYTF.

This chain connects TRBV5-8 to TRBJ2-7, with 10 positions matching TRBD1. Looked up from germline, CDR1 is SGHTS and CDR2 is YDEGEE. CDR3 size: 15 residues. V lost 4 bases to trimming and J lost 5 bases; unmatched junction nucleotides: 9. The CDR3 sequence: CASSTSGTGVHEQYF. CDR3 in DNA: TGTGCCAGCAGCACTTCCGGGACAGGGGTTCACGAGCAGTACTTC.